By frequency in the sample, the clone carrying this TCR beta chain is medium-sized. Antigen specificity is unknown. Molecular-barcoded quantitative 5'-RACE produced these TCR beta libraries. TCRdb called the 5' RACE reads again in MiXCR, with one record for every CDR3 protein. The top ten clones hold roughly 7.7% of a sample with tens of thousands of distinct CDR3 sequences, roughly 2.4% of them seen once. This entry comes from a study of CD8 T cells in ankylosing spondylitis. Study-level results: What seemed typical of ankylosing spondylitis blood was a TCR beta motif built from several highly homologous variants. It was reported that disease-linked clones were significantly enriched in matched ankylosing spondylitis synovial fluid. In reactive arthritis synovial fluid and blood, some motif variants had been reported before.

Unmatched junction bases numbered 3, after V lost 3 bases and J lost 3 bases. The CDR3 sequence is 15 residues long. Germline V gene lookup returns CDR1 SGDLS and CDR2 YYNGEE. This clonotype was obtained from a female donor with ankylosing spondylitis or in good health (not recorded which). Sequences were obtained from blood, either unsorted or a sorted T cell fraction (not recorded which). The chain couples TRBV9 to TRBJ2-2; 9 bases agree with TRBD2. The CDR3: CASSGTSAYTGELFF. In DNA form, the CDR3 reads TGTGCCAGCAGCGGGACTAGCGCGTACACCGGGGAGCTGTTTTTT. The full variable domain, completed using reference TRBV9 and TRBJ2-2, is DSGVTQTPKHLITATGQRVTLRCSPRSGDLSVYWYQQSLDQGLQFLIQYYNGEERAKGNILERFSAQQFPDLHSELNLSSLELGDSALYFCASSGTSAYTGELFFGEGSRLTVL.